The next 31 T cell receptor beta chains were all read from a single sample in a study of blood T cell repertoires in COVID-19. Profiling relied on immunoSEQ multiplex PCR, and the TCRdb table lists in-frame clones only, not all of them. This sample has 350,000 to 450,000 clones, with roughly 85% found just once. The material sequenced was peripheral blood. All receptors derive from a woman aged 18-29 years with acute or convalescent COVID-19.

The rearrangement links TRBV24-1 to TRBJ2-1; 8 positions match TRBD2. This CDR3 contains 14 residues. Germline V gene lookup returns CDR1 KGHDR and CDR2 SFDVKD. V trimming: 4 bases; J trimming: 8 bases; junction bases outside the gene matches: 6. The CDR3 reads CATSDSGTRDEQFF. The CDR3 nucleotides read TGTGCCACCAGTGACTCCGGGACTAGAGATGAGCAGTTCTTC.

This chain connects TRBV15 to TRBJ2-1, with D possibly TRBD2 on 6 matching bases. The CDR3 runs to 16 residues. The V and J ends lost 0 bases and 4 bases respectively, with 13 bases between them. Germline assignment: CDR1 LNHNV and CDR2 YYDKDF (reference sequence). CDR3 nucleotides: TGTGCCACCAGCAGAGATGCGGGGATTACTTACAATGAGCAGTTCTTC. It translates to CATSRDAGITYNEQFF.

The chain carries TRBV4-1 and TRBJ1-4, with a weak D call TRBD1 (5 bases). Germline assignment: CDR1 MGHRA and CDR2 YSYEKL. With 2 bases removed from V and 6 bases from J, the gap between germline ends came to 7 bases. The CDR3 totals 13 residues. The CDR3 DNA is TGCGCCAGCAGCCAAAGGACATATGAAAAACTGTTTTTT. Its protein is CASSQRTYEKLFF.

J is TRBJ1-4 and V is TRBV6-5; no clear D gene. V dropped 0 bases and J dropped 8 bases, with 13 bases sitting between them. CDR3 length: 15 amino acids. Looked up from germline, CDR1 is MNHEY and CDR2 is SVGAGI. In DNA, the CDR3 is TGTGCCAGCAGTTACTCTTCCGCCCCCGGGGAAAAACTGTTTTTT. Encoded protein: CASSYSSAPGEKLFF.

The chain is built from TRBV7-2 and TRBJ2-3, with a possible D match to TRBD2 (5 bases). The CDR3 loop spans 15 amino acids. The V gene's germline CDR1 is SGHTA and CDR2 FQGNSA. Trimming shortened V by 5 bases and J by 0 bases, and 12 bases separated the two germline ends. The CDR3 reads CASSHRTPSTDTQYF. The CDR3 nucleotides are TGTGCCAGCAGCCACCGGACTCCCAGCACAGATACGCAGTATTTT.

The chain employs TRBV7-9 and TRBJ2-4; no clear D gene. This CDR3 has 15 residues. V was clipped by 5 bases and J by 0 bases, with 11 bases between them. Germline-derived CDR1 and CDR2 are SEHNR and FQNEAQ (reference sequence). This CDR3 reads CASSLPQLAKNIQYF. In DNA form, the CDR3 reads TGTGCCAGCAGCCTACCACAGCTAGCCAAAAACATTCAGTACTTC.

Here the CDR3 reads CASSNDRNSPLHF. As DNA, the CDR3 is TGTGCCAGCAGTAACGACAGGAATTCACCCCTCCACTTT. The chain joins TRBV7-3 to TRBJ1-6; weak D call: TRBD1 (6 bases). The CDR3 has 13 residues. Germline V gene sequence: CDR1 SGHTA, CDR2 FQGTGA. The ends were cut back, 6 bases at V and 7 bases at J, with 10 bases in the middle. Looking up the rest from reference TRBV7-3 and TRBJ1-6 gives the full variable domain: GAGVSQTPSNKVTEKGKYVELRCDPISGHTALYWYRQSLGQGPEFLIYFQGTGAADDSGLPNDRFFAVRPEGSVSTLKIQRTERGDSAVYLCASSNDRNSPLHFGNGTRLTVT.

This clone was observed a few times. This chain's CDR3 is CAISAAGTGTNSPLHF. Here the CDR3 DNA reads TGTGCCATCAGTGCGGCCGGGACAGGGACTAATTCACCCCTCCACTTT. The chain is built from TRBV10-3 and TRBJ1-6; 9 positions agree with TRBD1. Trimming removed 4 bases from V and 6 bases from J; junction bases left unmatched: 7. Germline V lookup: CDR1 ENHRY, CDR2 SYGVKD. The CDR3 contains 16 residues.

This chain joins TRBV5-4 and TRBJ2-5; 8 bases line up with TRBD1. Germline V gives CDR1 SGHNT, CDR2 YYREEE (reference sequence). Losses at the gene ends were 5 bases for V and 1 base for J; bases not matched to a gene: 4. This CDR3 comprises 14 residues. The CDR3 nucleotides are TGTGCCAGCAGGTGGGGACAGGTCCAAGAGACCCAGTACTTC. Amino acids: CASRWGQVQETQYF.

The V gene is TRBV19, the J gene TRBJ1-1; 10 nucleotides agree with TRBD1. The CDR3 sequence is 17 residues long. The V gene end was trimmed by 5 bases and the J gene end by 1 base; junction bases not matched to a gene: 10. Germline V gene lookup returns CDR1 LNHDA and CDR2 SQIVND (reference sequence). In nucleotides, the CDR3 is TGTGCCAGTAGTGTCACCGGGACAGGGGACGCGAACACTGAAGCTTTCTTT. Translated, it gives CASSVTGTGDANTEAFF.

The chain combines TRBV4-2 with TRBJ1-2; 7 bases align to TRBD1. The CDR3 has 14 amino acids. V gave up 5 bases and J gave up 2 bases; unmatched junction bases: 5. CDR1 LGHNA and CDR2 YNFKEQ come from the germline V gene. CDR3 amino acids: CASSTPGQNYGYTF. Here the CDR3 DNA reads TGTGCCAGCAGCACACCGGGACAGAACTATGGCTACACCTTC.

The chain recombines TRBV6-6 with TRBJ2-7; 7 bases match TRBD2. Germline V gene sequence: CDR1 MNHNY, CDR2 SVGAGI (reference sequence). V dropped 6 bases and J dropped 5; count of bases not matched to a gene: 7. The CDR3 is made up of 13 amino acids. CDR3 DNA sequence: TGTGCCAGCAGGGGACTACGCCTTGACGAGCAGTACTTC. Translated, it gives CASRGLRLDEQYF.

The V gene is TRBV4-1, the J gene TRBJ1-1; TRBD1 agrees at 8 bases. The CDR3 is 16 residues long. The J segment lost 1 base and the V segment lost 3 bases, leaving 7 bases of the junction unmatched. From germline, CDR1 is MGHRA and CDR2 YSYEKL. CDR3 in amino acids: CASSHVSRGQNTEAFF. CDR3 sequence (DNA): TGCGCCAGCAGCCATGTGAGCAGGGGGCAGAACACTGAAGCTTTCTTT.

The chain links TRBV28 to TRBJ2-1; TRBD1 agrees at 8 bases. This CDR3 contains 15 residues. Germline-derived CDR1 and CDR2 are MDHEN and SYDVKM. J lost 9 bases, V lost 6 bases, and 13 bases had no gene match. DNA of the CDR3: TGTGCCAGCAGCCTCTATAGGACAGGGACGGGTGAGCAGTTCTTC. As protein: CASSLYRTGTGEQFF.

The chain combines TRBV7-3 with TRBJ2-1; a possible D gene is TRBD2 (6 bases). Between the trimmed V and J ends, which lost 5 bases and 7 bases, there was a span of 12 bases. The CDR3 length is 13 residues. Germline V CDR1 and CDR2: SGHTA, FQGTGA. In DNA form, the CDR3 reads TGTGCCAGCAGCGCGGGGACTCCGAATGAGCAGTTCTTC. It encodes CASSAGTPNEQFF.

The sample holds many counts of this clone. The chain uses TRBV30 and TRBJ1-4, with 8 bases fitting TRBD1. With V trimmed by 1 base and J by 0 bases, 4 bases remained unmatched. CDR3 length: 16 amino acids. The germline CDR1 and CDR2 sequences are GTSNPN and SVGIG (reference sequence). The CDR3 spells CAWSGRGQATNEKLFF. The CDR3 nucleotides read TGTGCCTGGAGTGGCAGGGGGCAGGCAACTAATGAAAAACTGTTTTTT.

The chain has TRBV5-4 and TRBJ2-2; 11 bases line up with TRBD1. CDR3 length: 17 amino acids. Unmatched junction bases numbered 12, after V lost 4 bases and J lost 7 bases. The germline gives CDR1 SGHNT, CDR2 YYREEE (reference sequence). The CDR3 sequence is CASSPSPDRGRSGELFF. The CDR3 DNA reads as TGTGCCAGCAGCCCCAGCCCGGACAGGGGGCGCAGCGGGGAGCTGTTTTTT.

The chain recombines TRBV6-1 with TRBJ1-2; tentative D call: TRBD1 (6 bases). From germline, CDR1 is MNHNS and CDR2 SASEGT. The CDR3 consists of 15 residues. Trimming stripped 0 bases from V and 6 bases from J, with 14 bases between. The CDR3 is CASSEAGGGADGYTF. The CDR3 DNA reads as TGTGCCAGCAGTGAAGCTGGGGGGGGCGCGGATGGCTACACCTTC.

CDR3 bases: TGTGCCAGCAGCTTATATCAGGGAGGTGCTGGCTACACCTTC. Translating it yields CASSLYQGGAGYTF. V is TRBV7-2 and J is TRBJ1-2, with D perhaps matching TRBD1 (5 bases). Germline CDR1 and CDR2: SGHTA and FQGNSA. CDR3 size: 14 residues. Trimming pared 2 bases from V and 7 bases from J, leaving 14 bases between.

V gene TRBV28 combines with J gene TRBJ2-7; 10 bases are a match to TRBD1. J lost 5 bases, V lost 6 bases, and 10 bases had no gene match. The CDR3 loop spans 15 amino acids. CDR1 is MDHEN and CDR2 is SYDVKM in the germline V gene. DNA for the CDR3: TGTGCCAGCAGCGTCCCGGGACAGGGGTCCCACGAGCAGTACTTC. Protein product: CASSVPGQGSHEQYF.

This clone was recorded a few times. The chain recombines TRBV2 with TRBJ1-1; no clear D gene. Trimming stripped 7 bases from V and 0 bases from J, with 9 bases between. Germline values: CDR1 SNHLY, CDR2 FYNNEI. The CDR3 contains 13 residues. The CDR3 loop is CASITDVNTEAFF. The CDR3 DNA sequence: TGTGCCAGCATAACAGACGTGAACACTGAAGCTTTCTTT.

The chain is built from TRBV20-1 and TRBJ2-4, with D perhaps TRBD2 (6 bases). Germline loops: CDR1 DFQATT, CDR2 SNEGSKA (reference sequence). V lost 7 bases and J lost 3, with 7 bases in between. The CDR3 runs to 11 residues. The CDR3 coding sequence is TGCAGTGTGGGGGGCAAAAACATTCAGTACTTC. Translation gives CSVGGKNIQYF.

The chain carries TRBV2 and TRBJ2-3; weak D call: TRBD1 (6 bases). Trimming took 6 bases from V and 2 from J, leaving 15 bases between them. This CDR3 comprises 15 residues. Germline V gene sequence: CDR1 SNHLY, CDR2 FYNNEI. This CDR3 is CASSLQGSSTDTQYF. The CDR3 nucleotides read TGTGCCAGCAGCCTGCAGGGGTCTTCCACAGATACGCAGTATTTT. The whole variable domain, filled in from reference TRBV2 and TRBJ2-3, reads EPEVTQTPSHQVTQMGQEVILRCVPISNHLYFYWYRQILGQKVEFLVSFYNNEISEKSEIFDDQFSVERPDGSNFTLKIRSTKLEDSAMYFCASSLQGSSTDTQYFGPGTRLTVL.

This chain uses TRBV19 with TRBJ2-7; D ambiguous. Per the germline V gene, CDR1 is LNHDA and CDR2 is SQIVND (reference sequence). The CDR3 totals 13 residues. Trimming took off 3 bases at V and 1 base at J, with 7 bases between the two ends. CDR3 in DNA: TGTGCCAGTAGTATCGAGACATCCTACGAGCAGTACTTC. Its translation: CASSIETSYEQYF.

As concerns this clone: The sample contains more than one DNA sequence encoding this CDR3. V and J are TRBV19 and TRBJ1-1; 8 bases are shared with TRBD1. From germline, CDR1 is LNHDA and CDR2 SQIVND (reference sequence). This CDR3 is 15 amino acids long. With 6 bases clipped from V and 4 bases from J, the junction kept 10 bases outside the gene matches. The CDR3: CASSLGQGRGTEAFF. CDR3 nucleotide sequence: TGTGCCAGTAGCCTAGGACAGGGACGAGGCACTGAAGCTTTCTTT.

CDR3 DNA sequence: TGTGCCAGCAGCCCCCGGCGGGAGTACAATGAGCAGTTCTTC. Translation: CASSPRREYNEQFF. The chain is built from TRBV7-2 and TRBJ2-1, with TRBD2 identical over 7 bases. The CDR3 runs to 14 residues. Germline CDR1 SGHTA, CDR2 FQGNSA. J gave up 4 bases and V 5 bases, and 5 bases lay outside the gene matches.

This chain's CDR3 is CASSDRGFSTDTQYF. CDR3 nucleotides: TGCGCCAGCAGTGACAGAGGGTTTAGCACAGATACGCAGTATTTT. The chain uses TRBV10-2 and TRBJ2-3, with D possibly matching TRBD2 (5 bases). V was trimmed by 3 bases and J by 0 bases, leaving 10 bases between them. CDR1 and CDR2 (germline): WSHSY, SAAADI. The CDR3 is 15 amino acids.

V gene TRBV10-1 combines with J gene TRBJ2-6, with D unresolved. Germline loops: CDR1 WNHNN, CDR2 SYGVQD (reference sequence). This CDR3 is 19 amino acids long. V was clipped by 6 bases and J by 0 bases, with 21 bases between them. CDR3 coding DNA: TGCGCCAGCAGGCCAATAGCCCTTCCAGCCATCTCTGGGGCCAACGTCCTGACTTTC. Amino acids: CASRPIALPAISGANVLTF.

This chain connects TRBV30 to TRBJ2-7; TRBD1 matches 7 bases. The CDR3 is 14 residues long. CDR1 GTSNPN and CDR2 SVGIG come from the germline V gene (reference sequence). J was trimmed by 6 bases and V by 0 bases; bases with no gene match: 8. The CDR3 nucleotides are TGTGCCTGGAGTGTAAATTTACAGGGGAGCGAGCAGTACTTC. Its protein product is CAWSVNLQGSEQYF.

This chain links TRBV7-9 with TRBJ1-1; D call uncertain. The germline V gene has CDR1 SEHNR and CDR2 FQNEAQ (reference sequence). The CDR3 consists of 14 residues. V was pared by 4 bases and J by 5 bases, with 14 bases between. DNA for the CDR3: TGTGCCAGCAGCTACCGGCAGGATGGAACTGAAGCTTTCTTT. This translates into CASSYRQDGTEAFF.

This chain joins TRBV7-9 and TRBJ2-7, with a tentative D call TRBD2 (6 bases). Germline CDR1 reads SEHNR; CDR2 reads FQNEAQ (reference sequence). Trimming took off 5 bases at V and 3 bases at J, with 14 bases between the two ends. This CDR3 spans 14 amino acids. DNA of the CDR3: TGTGCCAGCAGCCCCGATGGCGGGGACTACGAGCAGTACTTC. Its translation is CASSPDGGDYEQYF. The whole variable domain, remainder taken from reference TRBV7-9 and TRBJ2-7, is DTGVSQNPRHKITKRGQNVTFRCDPISEHNRLYWYRQTLGQGPEFLTYFQNEAQLEKSRLLSDRFSAERPKGSFSTLEIQRTEQGDSAMYLCASSPDGGDYEQYFGPGTRLTVT.